These T cell receptor beta chains were read from a single sample in a study of T cell repertoires in cytomegalovirus infection. MiXCR was run by TCRdb on the reads, yielding one entry per CDR3 protein. This table has 160,000 or so distinct CDR3 sequences, about a quarter appearing once. The source material was PBMCs. All receptors derive from a human donor in good health (CMV status not recorded). Some clones in this sample may be carry-over from other donors' samples. CDR3s include the opening cysteine and the closing phenylalanine or tryptophan. Clone sizes are given selectively: once, few, many, or a class where the clone is expanded.

CDR3 | length | size | V
CASSLTRGQGETQYF | 15 | . | TRBV7-2
CASSLGSDRAMGTQYF | 16 | many | TRBV7-2
CASSSPPPSNYGYTF | 15 | many | TRBV7-2
CASSLGPFSRGGTDTQYF | 18 | many | TRBV7-2
CSVKPGQGSAYEQYF | 15 | . | TRBV29-1
CSVDGVWDRGGNEQFF | 16 | few | TRBV29-1
CASSEERGLLYNEQFF | 16 | . | TRBV5-4
CASSWALGDSYEQYF | 15 | . | TRBV28
CASREQGNGYTF | 12 | . | TRBV2
CASSPRLAGGYEQYF | 15 | few | TRBV7-8
CSARDISGMRLETQYF | 16 | many | TRBV20-1
CASSLNSLGYNGGNEQFF | 18 | . | TRBV5-1
CASSPASESSYNEQFF | 16 | . | TRBV11-3
CASSSPDRGEAFF | 13 | . | TRBV28
CASSPGDWPTNEKLFF | 16 | . | TRBV5-1
CASSLGRDEKLFF | 13 | . | TRBV5-6
CASSPTSGGYNEQFF | 15 | many | TRBV5-4
CASSPWVNEQFF | 12 | many | TRBV7-2
CASSQTPRETQYF | 13 | few | TRBV4-2
CASGLANLLAGDTDTQYF | 18 | . | TRBV12-5
CASRPLGVIDTQYF | 14 | many | TRBV25-1
CASTEITGTGVGQETQYF | 18 | many | TRBV7-9
CSVEGGQGSYEQYF | 14 | . | TRBV29-1
CASSALQGTGELFF | 14 | few | TRBV7-9
CASSPTGINEQFF | 13 | few | TRBV28
CATSRGTSVNTGELFF | 16 | . | TRBV15
CASSQGAGFSNQPQHF | 16 | few | TRBV7-7
CASSPGLAGPEQYF | 14 | few | TRBV7-2
CASSSGGPDEQFF | 13 | many | TRBV7-2
CAWGTGGGYTF | 11 | once | TRBV30
CASSLADRGREQYF | 14 | . | TRBV12-3/TRBV12-4
CSVEGDSGANVLTF | 14 | . | TRBV29-1
CASSFSPRQGWSYEQYF | 17 | few | TRBV11-2
CASSRRGAGESYEQYF | 16 | . | TRBV2
CASSSGRPHEAFF | 13 | . | TRBV7-9
CASSRGDTGGFHYEQYF | 17 | many | TRBV11-2
CASSEGGQGGYEQYF | 15 | . | TRBV2
CASSRGTGHTEAFF | 14 | many | TRBV7-2
CSAHSGTSGGSYEQYF | 16 | . | TRBV20-1
CASSSALAGEADTQYF | 16 | many | TRBV7-2
CATSDMGANTGELFF | 15 | few | TRBV24-1
CASSLFEIVNEQFF | 14 | few | TRBV5-1
CASSLGSSSGNTIYF | 15 | . | TRBV5-1
CAWSVRTSGVPSYNEQFF | 18 | . | TRBV30
CASSLVGAPSEAFF | 14 | many | TRBV7-2
CSASGGTGNTIYF | 13 | . | TRBV20-1
CASSGTGVKGQYF | 13 | few | TRBV28
CSARDPDSGRSNEQYF | 16 | few | TRBV20-1
CASSPDRTSNQPQHF | 15 | . | TRBV7-8
CAWSLLRTYSSGANVLTF | 18 | . | TRBV30
CASSSPGTGAGANVLTF | 17 | . | TRBV12-3/TRBV12-4
CASSITGSYEQYF | 13 | . | TRBV28
CASSLSQTGTVGGYTF | 16 | few | TRBV27
CASSPVTGYQQYF | 13 | . | TRBV7-2
CASSGSGGRNEQFF | 14 | . | TRBV2
CASSLEETQYF | 11 | many | TRBV12-3/TRBV12-4
CASSPTGGGSGANVLTF | 17 | many | TRBV12-3/TRBV12-4
CASSRNSGANVLTF | 14 | many | TRBV7-2
CASGGQGEYEQYF | 13 | . | TRBV28
CAWSGGLDQPQHF | 13 | . | TRBV30